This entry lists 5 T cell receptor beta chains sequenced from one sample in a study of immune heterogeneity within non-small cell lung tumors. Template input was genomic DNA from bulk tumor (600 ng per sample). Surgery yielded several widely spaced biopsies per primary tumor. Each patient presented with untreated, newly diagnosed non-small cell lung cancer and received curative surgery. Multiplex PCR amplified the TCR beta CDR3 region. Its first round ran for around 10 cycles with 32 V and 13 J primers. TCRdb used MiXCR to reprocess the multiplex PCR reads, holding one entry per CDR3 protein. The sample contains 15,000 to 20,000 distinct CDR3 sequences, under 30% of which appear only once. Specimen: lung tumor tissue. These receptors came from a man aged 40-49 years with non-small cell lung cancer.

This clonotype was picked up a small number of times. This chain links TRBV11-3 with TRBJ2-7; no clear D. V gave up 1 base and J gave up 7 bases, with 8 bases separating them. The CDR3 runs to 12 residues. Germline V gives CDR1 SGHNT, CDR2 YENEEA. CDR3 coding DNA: TGTGCCAGCAGCTTAGGACAAAGAGAGCAGTACTTC. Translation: CASSLGQREQYF. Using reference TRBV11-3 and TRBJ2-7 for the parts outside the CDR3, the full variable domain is EAGVVQSPRYKIIEKKQPVAFWCNPISGHNTLYWYLQNLGQGPELLIRYENEEAVDDSQLPKDRFSAERLKGVDSTLKIQPAELGDSAVYLCASSLGQREQYFGPGTRLTVT.

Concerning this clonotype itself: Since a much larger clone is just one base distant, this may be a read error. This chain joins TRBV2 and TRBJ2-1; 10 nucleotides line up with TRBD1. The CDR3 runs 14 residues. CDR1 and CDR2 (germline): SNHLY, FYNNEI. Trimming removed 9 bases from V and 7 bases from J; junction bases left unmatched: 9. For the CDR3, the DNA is TGTGCCAGTACGCAGGGACAGGGGTGGAATGAGCAGTTCTTC. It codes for CASTQGQGWNEQFF. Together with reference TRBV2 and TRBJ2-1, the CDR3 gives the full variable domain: EPEVTQTPSHQVTQMGQEVILRCVPISNHLYFYWYRQILGQKVEFLVSFYNNEISEKSEIFDDQFSVERPDGSNFTLKIRSTKLEDSAMYFCASTQGQGWNEQFFGPGTRLTVL.

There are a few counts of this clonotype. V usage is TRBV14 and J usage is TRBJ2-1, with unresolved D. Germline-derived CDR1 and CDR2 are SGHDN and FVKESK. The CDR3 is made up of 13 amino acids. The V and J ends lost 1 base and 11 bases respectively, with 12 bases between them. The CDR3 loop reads CASSQVRRTKQFF. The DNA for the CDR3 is TGTGCCAGCAGCCAAGTTAGACGTACTAAGCAGTTCTTC.

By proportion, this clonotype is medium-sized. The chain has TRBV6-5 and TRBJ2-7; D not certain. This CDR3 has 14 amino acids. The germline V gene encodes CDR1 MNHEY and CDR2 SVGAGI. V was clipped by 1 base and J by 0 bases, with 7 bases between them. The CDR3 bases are TGTGCCAGCAGTTACTACACTGGCTCCTACGAGCAGTACTTC. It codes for CASSYYTGSYEQYF.

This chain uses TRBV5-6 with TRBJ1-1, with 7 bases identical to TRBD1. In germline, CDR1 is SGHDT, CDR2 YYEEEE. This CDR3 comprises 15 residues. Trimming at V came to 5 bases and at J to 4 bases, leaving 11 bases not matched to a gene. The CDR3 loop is CASRDFHRGSTEAFF. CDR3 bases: TGTGCCAGCAGGGATTTTCACAGGGGTAGCACTGAAGCTTTCTTT.